A selection of T cell receptor beta chains follows, all from one sample in a study of T-cell memory formation after mild COVID-19. TCRdb re-called the 5' RACE reads with MiXCR, one entry per CDR3 protein. Here the sample spans hundreds of thousands of distinct CDR3 sequences, approximately 22% being singletons. Sequencing was performed on PBMCs or a T cell subset sorted from them (not recorded which). The source of these receptors is a man between 18 and 35 years old who had mild COVID-19 (a few samples of this study predate the infection). Cell type and time point are not known. Both conserved end residues are part of each CDR3. A D gene is named only where the DNA matches it firmly. Rows may omit the clone size; those that give it use once, few, many or a size class.

TRBJ2-3,-,TRBV12-3/TRBV12-4,few,CASSPGVPPTDTQYF,TGTGCCAGCAGCCCCGGGGTCCCTCCCACAGATACGCAGTATTTT
TRBJ1-3,-,TRBV12-5,few,CASGYSSGNTIYF,TGTGCTAGTGGTTACAGCTCTGGAAACACCATATATTTT
TRBJ2-3,TRBD2,TRBV20-1,few,CSAGLADTQYF,TGCAGTGCAGGACTAGCAGATACGCAGTATTTT
TRBJ1-5,-,TRBV5-1,-,CASSFSGEGQPQHF,TGCGCCAGCAGCTTTTCAGGGGAGGGTCAGCCCCAGCATTTT
TRBJ2-1,TRBD2,TRBV20-1,-,CSARARDYYNEQFF,TGCAGTGCTAGAGCCCGGGACTACTACAATGAGCAGTTCTTC
TRBJ1-1,-,TRBV10-3,many,CAISPVGGDSEAFF,TGTGCCATCAGCCCAGTCGGGGGGGACTCTGAAGCTTTCTTT
TRBJ2-5,-,TRBV5-1,few,CASSLMVQETQYF,TGCGCCAGCAGCTTAATGGTCCAAGAGACCCAGTACTTC
TRBJ1-2,TRBD1,TRBV6-2/TRBV6-3,-,CASRTGTYGYTF,TGTGCCAGCAGGACAGGGACCTATGGCTACACCTTC
TRBJ1-1,-,TRBV30,-,CAWSERNTEAFF,TGTGCCTGGAGTGAAAGGAACACTGAAGCTTTCTTT
TRBJ2-3,-,TRBV7-2,few,CASSLRGGGTDTQYF,TGTGCCAGCAGCTTACGAGGTGGAGGCACAGATACGCAGTATTTT
TRBJ2-3,TRBD2,TRBV6-1,-,CASSERKRGSTDTQYF,TGTGCCAGCAGTGAGCGGAAGCGGGGTAGCACAGATACGCAGTATTTT
TRBJ1-6,-,TRBV12-3/TRBV12-4,-,CASSKDRPNLSLGSPLHF,TGTGCCAGCAGTAAAGACAGACCTAATCTCTCCTTGGGTTCACCCCTCCACTTT
TRBJ1-4,-,TRBV5-1,few,CASSLEDEEKLFF,TGCGCCAGCAGCTTGGAAGACGAAGAAAAACTGTTTTTT
TRBJ2-1,TRBD2,TRBV3-1,many,CASSQDIRETSEFYNEQFF,TGTGCCAGCAGCCAAGATATCAGGGAGACTAGCGAGTTCTACAATGAGCAGTTCTTC
TRBJ1-5,-,TRBV7-2,-,CASSLGPRGQPQHF,TGTGCCAGCAGCTTAGGCCCTAGGGGGCAGCCCCAGCATTTT
TRBJ1-6,-,TRBV12-3/TRBV12-4,few,CASRTKERNSSPLHF,TGTGCCAGCAGGACCAAAGAGAGGAACTCTTCACCCCTCCACTTT
TRBJ2-3,-,TRBV11-3,few,CASSSRDRTDTQYF,TGTGCCAGCAGCTCCCGGGACCGAACAGATACGCAGTATTTT
TRBJ2-5,TRBD1,TRBV2,-,CARSRDRVEETQYF,TGTGCCAGGAGCCGGGACAGGGTTGAGGAGACCCAGTACTTC
TRBJ2-7,TRBD2,TRBV5-1,-,CASSFREGRDEQYF,TGCGCCAGCAGCTTCAGGGAGGGGCGTGACGAGCAGTACTTC
TRBJ1-6,-,TRBV12-3/TRBV12-4,-,CASSLVGSYNSPLHF,TGTGCCAGCAGTTTAGTGGGGTCCTATAATTCACCCCTCCACTTT
TRBJ2-3,-,TRBV6-5,few,CARRDTQYF,TGTGCCCGAAGAGATACGCAGTATTTT
TRBJ1-1,-,TRBV5-6,few,CASSFGVPNTEAFF,TGTGCCAGCAGCTTCGGGGTTCCGAACACTGAAGCTTTCTTT
TRBJ2-3,TRBD2,TRBV7-2,-,CASSLSSGGAGDTQYF,TGTGCCAGCAGCTTGAGTAGCGGGGGGGCAGGAGATACGCAGTATTTT
TRBJ1-1,-,TRBV12-5,-,CASGLAVVGATEAFF,TGTGCTAGTGGTTTGGCCGTGGTGGGAGCCACTGAAGCTTTCTTT
TRBJ2-1,-,TRBV7-3,few,CASSSVYGNEQFF,TGTGCCAGCAGCTCGGTGTACGGGAATGAGCAGTTCTTC
TRBJ1-6,-,TRBV5-6,few,CASSWSNSPLHF,TGTGCCAGCAGCTGGAGTAATTCACCCCTCCACTTT
TRBJ2-7,-,TRBV5-1,-,CASSNDRSLSYEQYF,TGCGCCAGCAGCAACGACAGGAGTTTATCCTACGAGCAGTACTTC
TRBJ2-3,-,TRBV24-1,-,CATSDLSGASTDTQYF,TGTGCCACCAGTGATCTGTCGGGGGCAAGCACAGATACGCAGTATTTT
TRBJ2-3,-,TRBV5-1,-,CASSLDGTGSTDTQYF,TGCGCCAGCAGCTTGGACGGTACAGGGTCCACAGATACGCAGTATTTT
TRBJ2-3,TRBD2,TRBV29-1,few,CSATGTSGNTDTQYF,TGCAGCGCCACGGGGACTAGCGGGAACACAGATACGCAGTATTTT
TRBJ2-5,-,TRBV7-2,-,CASSRQSPSGAQETQYF,TGTGCCAGCAGCCGCCAATCCCCATCAGGAGCGCAAGAGACCCAGTACTTC
TRBJ1-1,-,TRBV7-2,-,CASSPQEGTEAFF,TGTGCCAGCAGCCCACAGGAGGGCACTGAAGCTTTCTTT
TRBJ2-5,TRBD2,TRBV5-1,-,CASSLGLAGGETKYF,TGCGCCAGCAGCTTAGGACTAGCGGGGGGAGAGACCAAGTACTTC
TRBJ2-3,TRBD1,TRBV5-1,few,CASSLRQGSWGGTDTQYF,TGCGCCAGCAGCCTCAGACAGGGATCCTGGGGCGGCACAGATACGCAGTATTTT
TRBJ1-2,TRBD1,TRBV7-6,-,CASSPAGTGEGYTF,TGTGCCAGCAGCCCCGCCGGGACAGGGGAAGGCTACACCTTC
TRBJ2-2,TRBD2,TRBV7-6,-,CASSLAGALTGELFF,TGTGCCAGCAGCCTAGCGGGGGCCCTCACCGGGGAGCTGTTTTTT
TRBJ2-3,-,TRBV5-1,-,CASSTTDLLDTQYF,TGCGCCAGCAGCACCACGGACCTGTTAGATACGCAGTATTTT
TRBJ1-1,-,TRBV3-1,few,CASLGAGTEAFF,TGTGCCAGCTTGGGGGCAGGCACTGAAGCTTTCTTT
TRBJ2-1,TRBD2,TRBV27,-,CASSFGTSGGYNEQFF,TGTGCCAGCAGTTTTGGGACTAGCGGGGGTTACAATGAGCAGTTCTTC
TRBJ1-1,-,TRBV7-2,-,CATCRGGGGEAFF,TGTGCCACCTGTAGAGGGGGTGGGGGTGAAGCTTTCTTT
TRBJ1-4,TRBD1,TRBV25-1,-,CASSRQGPGVEKLFF,TGTGCCAGCAGTCGACAGGGACCAGGGGTCGAAAAACTGTTTTTT